Listed below are T cell receptor beta chains from one sample, sequenced in a study of Ad26.COV2.S vaccination and SARS-CoV-2 variants. The assay was immunoSEQ multiplex PCR, and TCRdb's table has in-frame clones only and misses some. The table has over 400,000 clones, approximately 89% seen once. The sample was peripheral blood, taken in a trial of Ad26.COV2.S vaccine versus placebo. The receptor set was obtained from a person between 18 and 59 years old who received the Ad26.COV2.S COVID-19 vaccine or a placebo. Each CDR3 is given with its conserved first and last residue. The D gene is left open where the match is weak. Part of the rows lack a size; the others show once, few, many or a class for expanded clones.

v_call,d_call,clone_size,j_call,cdr3_aa,cdr3_nt
TRBV18,-,-,TRBJ1-2,CASSPTTGEFYGYTF,TGTGCCAGCTCACCAACGACAGGAGAGTTCTATGGCTACACCTTC
TRBV29-1,-,-,TRBJ1-1,CSVKTAPDTEAFF,TGCAGCGTTAAAACGGCTCCGGACACTGAAGCTTTCTTT
TRBV19,TRBD1,-,TRBJ1-5,CASSITGRGTTTSNQPQHF,TGTGCCAGTAGTATAACGGGCAGGGGGACTACAACTAGCAATCAGCCCCAGCATTTT
TRBV5-1,-,-,TRBJ2-3,CASSLEGTDTQYF,TGCGCCAGCAGCTTGGAGGGGACAGATACGCAGTATTTT
TRBV20-1,TRBD2,-,TRBJ2-4,CSASLGLAGGPGYF,TGCAGTGCTAGTTTGGGACTAGCGGGGGGCCCCGGGTACTTC
TRBV29-1,TRBD2,-,TRBJ2-1,CSVYSTSGKANEQFF,TGCAGCGTTTATAGTACTAGCGGGAAGGCCAATGAGCAGTTCTTC
TRBV6-1,TRBD2,-,TRBJ2-2,CASSEWGGDTGELFF,TGTGCCAGCAGTGAATGGGGAGGGGACACCGGGGAGCTGTTTTTT
TRBV5-4,TRBD2,-,TRBJ2-7,CASSLGQRGDYEQYF,TGTGCCAGCAGCCTGGGTCAGCGGGGGGACTACGAGCAGTACTTC
TRBV2,-,-,TRBJ2-1,CASMGRGDEQFF,TGTGCCAGCATGGGCAGGGGTGATGAGCAGTTCTTC
TRBV7-2,-,few,TRBJ1-2,CASRPYVNGRGYTF,TGTGCCAGCAGACCATACGTGAATGGTCGTGGCTACACCTTC
TRBV19,TRBD1,-,TRBJ2-2,CATGDRVPRELFF,TGTGCCACCGGGGACAGGGTCCCACGGGAGCTGTTTTTT
TRBV18,TRBD1,-,TRBJ2-5,CASAGTGGSETQYF,TGTGCCAGCGCCGGGACAGGGGGCTCAGAGACCCAGTACTTC
TRBV21-1,-,-,TRBJ1-1,CASSKEKGEYTEAFF,TGTGCCAGCAGCAAAGAAAAGGGGGAGTACACTGAAGCTTTCTTT
TRBV7-2,-,-,TRBJ2-7,CASSFSTAGPYEQYF,TGTGCCAGCAGCTTCTCGACCGCGGGCCCCTACGAGCAGTACTTC
TRBV28,-,once,TRBJ2-1,CASSSRPPGDLSYNEQFF,TGTGCCAGCAGTTCCCGCCCCCCGGGGGACCTCTCCTACAATGAGCAGTTCTTC
TRBV29-1,TRBD1,few,TRBJ1-2,CSVGQGYGYTF,TGCAGCGTTGGACAGGGCTATGGCTACACCTTC
TRBV6-2/TRBV6-3,-,-,TRBJ1-2,CASRPDVGGYTF,TGTGCCAGCAGGCCTGATGTCGGCGGCTACACCTTC
TRBV3-1/TRBV3-2,-,-,TRBJ2-1,CASSFGQHNEQFF,TGTGCCAGCAGCTTCGGACAGCACAATGAGCAGTTCTTC
TRBV25-1,-,-,TRBJ1-2,CASSAGHHGYTF,TGTGCCAGCAGTGCCGGACACCACGGCTACACCTTC
TRBV6-5,-,once,TRBJ1-3,CASSYRDGRSGNTIYF,TGTGCCAGCAGTTACCGGGACGGCCGCTCTGGAAACACCATATATTTT
TRBV12-5,-,-,TRBJ1-1,CASGFFAGEDTEAFF,TGTGCTAGTGGTTTTTTTGCAGGGGAGGACACTGAAGCTTTCTTT
TRBV6-5,TRBD1,-,TRBJ1-6,CASRDSNSPLHF,TGTGCCAGCCGGGACAGCAATTCACCCCTCCACTTT
TRBV5-1,TRBD1,-,TRBJ1-1,CASTDRASSNTEAFF,TGCGCCAGCACCGACAGGGCCTCCTCAAACACTGAAGCTTTCTTT
TRBV9,-,-,TRBJ2-7,CASSSGYEQYF,TGTGCCAGCAGCTCGGGCTACGAGCAGTACTTC
TRBV7-2,-,-,TRBJ2-7,CASSLLSGGALVEQYF,TGTGCCAGCAGCTTATTAAGCGGAGGGGCATTGGTCGAGCAGTACTTC
TRBV27,-,-,TRBJ2-1,CASSPVWATYNEQFF,TGTGCCAGCAGTCCTGTGTGGGCTACCTACAATGAGCAGTTCTTC
TRBV6-5,TRBD2,-,TRBJ2-5,CASNSGGADQETQYF,TGTGCCAGCAATAGCGGGGGGGCCGACCAAGAGACCCAGTACTTC
TRBV7-2,TRBD1,-,TRBJ2-3,CASSSDRVYGATQYF,TGTGCCAGCAGCTCGGACAGGGTGTATGGGGCCACGCAGTATTTT